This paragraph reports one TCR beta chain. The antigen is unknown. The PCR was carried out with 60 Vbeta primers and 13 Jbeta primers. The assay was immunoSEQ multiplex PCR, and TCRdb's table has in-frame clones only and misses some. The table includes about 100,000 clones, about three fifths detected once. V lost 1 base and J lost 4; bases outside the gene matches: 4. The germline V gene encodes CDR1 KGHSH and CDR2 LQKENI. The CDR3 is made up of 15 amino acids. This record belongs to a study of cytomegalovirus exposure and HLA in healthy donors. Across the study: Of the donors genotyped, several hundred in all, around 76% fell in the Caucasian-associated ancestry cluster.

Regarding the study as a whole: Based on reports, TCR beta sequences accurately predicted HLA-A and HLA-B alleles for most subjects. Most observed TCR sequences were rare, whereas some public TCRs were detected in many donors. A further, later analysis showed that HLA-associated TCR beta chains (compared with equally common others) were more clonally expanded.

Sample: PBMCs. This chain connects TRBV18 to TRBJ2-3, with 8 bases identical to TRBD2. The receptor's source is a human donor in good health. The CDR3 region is CASSPQPGGADTQYF. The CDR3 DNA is TGTGCCAGCTCACCACAACCGGGAGGGGCAGATACGCAGTATTTT.